This record looks at one TCR beta chain sequence and its context. Its antigen remains unidentified. The data were obtained in a study of T cell responses to AZD1222 COVID-19 vaccine. Study findings and constraints: Unmutated regions of variants are reportedly targeted by nearly half of spike-specific TCRs. Spike-wide coverage was observed for vaccine-associated CD4 TCRs, with dominant responses at 160-218 and 743-854.

Method: immunoSEQ multiplex PCR; TCRdb's copy keeps in-frame clones and lacks some. The sample has 89,000 or so clones, approximately 90% seen once; the top ten hold 28%. This receptor was obtained from an adult who received the AZD1222 COVID-19 vaccine. Material: peripheral blood, obtained 28 days after the second AZD1222 dose.

CDR3 loop: CASSSGDAGGSTGELFF. The DNA of the CDR3 is TGTGCCAGCAGCTCGGGGGACGCAGGGGGTTCCACCGGGGAGCTGTTTTTT. This chain uses TRBV5-4 with TRBJ2-2; tentative D call: TRBD1 (7 bases). The V gene lost 3 bases and the J gene lost 4 bases, with 19 bases spanning the gap. The CDR3 spans 17 residues. Germline V lookup: CDR1 SGHNT, CDR2 YYREEE (reference sequence).